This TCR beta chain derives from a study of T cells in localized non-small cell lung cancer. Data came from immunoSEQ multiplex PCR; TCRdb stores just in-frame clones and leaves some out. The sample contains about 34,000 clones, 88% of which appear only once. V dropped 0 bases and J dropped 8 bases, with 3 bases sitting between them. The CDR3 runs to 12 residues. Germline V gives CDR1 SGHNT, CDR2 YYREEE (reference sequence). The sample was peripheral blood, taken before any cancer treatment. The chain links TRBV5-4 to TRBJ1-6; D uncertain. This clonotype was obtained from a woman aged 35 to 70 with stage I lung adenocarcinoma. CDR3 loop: CASSLDYSPLHF. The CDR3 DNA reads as TGTGCCAGCAGCTTGGATTATTCACCCCTCCACTTT. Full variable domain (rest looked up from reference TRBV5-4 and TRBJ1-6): ETGVTQSPTHLIKTRGQQVTLRCSSQSGHNTVSWYQQALGQGPQFIFQYYREEENGRGNFPPRFSGLQFPNYSSELNVNALELDDSALYLCASSLDYSPLHFGNGTRLTVT.